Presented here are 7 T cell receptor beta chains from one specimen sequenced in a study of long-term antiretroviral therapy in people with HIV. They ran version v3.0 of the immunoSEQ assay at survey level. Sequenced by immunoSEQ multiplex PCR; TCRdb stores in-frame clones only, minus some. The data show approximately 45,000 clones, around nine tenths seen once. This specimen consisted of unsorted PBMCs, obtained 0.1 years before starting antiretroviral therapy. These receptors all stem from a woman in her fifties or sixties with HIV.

CDR3 in amino acids: CASSVWDGDSSGNTIYF. Written as DNA, the CDR3 is TGTGCCAGCAGCGTGTGGGACGGGGATTCCTCTGGAAACACCATATATTTT. This rearrangement joins TRBV9 to TRBJ1-3; perhaps TRBD1 as D (5 bases). Germline V gene sequence: CDR1 SGDLS, CDR2 YYNGEE. CDR3 length: 17 residues. Trimming took 2 bases from V and 0 from J, leaving 15 bases between them.

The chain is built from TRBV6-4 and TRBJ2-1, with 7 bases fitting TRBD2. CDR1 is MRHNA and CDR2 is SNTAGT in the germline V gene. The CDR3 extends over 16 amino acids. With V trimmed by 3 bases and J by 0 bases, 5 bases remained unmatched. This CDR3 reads CASSDLAESSYNEQFF. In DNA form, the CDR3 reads TGTGCCAGCAGTGATCTAGCGGAGAGCTCCTACAATGAGCAGTTCTTC.

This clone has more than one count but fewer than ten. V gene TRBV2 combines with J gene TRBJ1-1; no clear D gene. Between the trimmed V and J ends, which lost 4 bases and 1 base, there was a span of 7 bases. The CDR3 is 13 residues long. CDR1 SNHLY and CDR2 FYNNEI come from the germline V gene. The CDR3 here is CASSVQPNTEAFF. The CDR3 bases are TGTGCCAGCAGTGTTCAGCCGAACACTGAAGCTTTCTTT.

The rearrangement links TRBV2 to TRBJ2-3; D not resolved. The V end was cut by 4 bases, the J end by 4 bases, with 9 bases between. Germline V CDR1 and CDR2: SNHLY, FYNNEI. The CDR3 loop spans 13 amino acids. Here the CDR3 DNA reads TGTGCCAGCAGTGGAAGCAAGGCAGATACGCAGTATTTT. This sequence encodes CASSGSKADTQYF. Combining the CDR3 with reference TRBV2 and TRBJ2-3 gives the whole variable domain EPEVTQTPSHQVTQMGQEVILRCVPISNHLYFYWYRQILGQKVEFLVSFYNNEISEKSEIFDDQFSVERPDGSNFTLKIRSTKLEDSAMYFCASSGSKADTQYFGPGTRLTVL.

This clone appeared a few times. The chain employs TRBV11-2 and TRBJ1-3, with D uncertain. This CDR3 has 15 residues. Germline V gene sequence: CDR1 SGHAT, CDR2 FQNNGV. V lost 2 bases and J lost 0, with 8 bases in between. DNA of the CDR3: TGTGCCAGCAGCTTAACATTGTACTCTGGAAACACCATATATTTT. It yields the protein CASSLTLYSGNTIYF.

CDR3 nucleotides: TGTGCCAGCAGCCCGGTGAACACTGAAGCTTTCTTT. Residues: CASSPVNTEAFF. The chain couples TRBV7-9 to TRBJ1-1; no firm D call. The ends were cut back, 5 bases at V and 0 bases at J, with 4 bases in the middle. This CDR3 region has 12 residues. Germline assignment: CDR1 SEHNR and CDR2 FQNEAQ (reference sequence). Full variable domain (missing parts from reference TRBV7-9 and TRBJ1-1): DTGVSQNPRHKITKRGQNVTFRCDPISEHNRLYWYRQTLGQGPEFLTYFQNEAQLEKSRLLSDRFSAERPKGSFSTLEIQRTEQGDSAMYLCASSPVNTEAFFGQGTRLTVV.

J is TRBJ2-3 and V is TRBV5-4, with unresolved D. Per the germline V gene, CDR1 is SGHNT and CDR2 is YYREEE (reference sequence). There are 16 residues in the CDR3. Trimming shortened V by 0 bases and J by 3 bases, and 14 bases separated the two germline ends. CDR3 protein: CASSLAQSYTTDTQYF. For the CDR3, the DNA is TGTGCCAGCAGCTTGGCCCAATCCTACACTACAGATACGCAGTATTTT.